The clone carrying this T cell receptor (gamma chain) was found a few times. Its antigen remains unknown. RNA was extracted from the cells and then reverse transcribed. The CDR3 regions were amplified by multiplex PCR from V-gene primers to a constant-region primer. TCRdb re-identified clones in the multiplex PCR reads via CATT. Of about 36,000 gamma-chain clones in the sample, over 20% were seen once. This entry belongs to a study of Vδ1+ human thymocytes. The sorted cells were CD3+ Vdelta1+ Vdelta2- thymocytes from alphabeta-depleted thymus. Germline CDR1 and CDR2: EGSTGY and YDSYTSSV. The CDR3 covers 10 residues. V gave up 4 bases and J gave up 9 bases; unmatched junction bases: 3. Study findings and constraints: Thymic delta-chain repertoires held around 20% Vdelta2 sequences and few Vdelta3, despite high sort purity. Highly polyclonal TRG and TRD repertoires with Gaussian CDR3 length distributions appeared in thymus.

The source of this sequence is a girl under two years old who had congenital heart surgery. The J gene is TRGJ1 or TRGJ2, the V gene TRGV4. Sequencing was done on a sample of Vdelta1+ gamma-delta thymocytes from the thymus. Documented subset: FACS-sorted CD3+ TCRalphabeta- TCRVdelta1+ TCRVdelta2- thymocytes. The CDR3 DNA reads TGTGCCACCTGGGAGGTTAAGAAACTCTTT. It yields the protein CATWEVKKLF.